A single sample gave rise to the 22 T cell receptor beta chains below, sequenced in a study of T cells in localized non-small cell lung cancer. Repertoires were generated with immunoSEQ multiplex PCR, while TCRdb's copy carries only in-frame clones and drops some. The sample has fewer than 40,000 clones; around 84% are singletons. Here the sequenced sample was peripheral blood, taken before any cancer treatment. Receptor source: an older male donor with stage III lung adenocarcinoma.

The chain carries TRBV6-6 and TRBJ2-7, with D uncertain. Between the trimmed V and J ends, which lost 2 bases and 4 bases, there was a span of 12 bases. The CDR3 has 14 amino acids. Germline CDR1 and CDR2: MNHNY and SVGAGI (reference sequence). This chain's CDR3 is CASSYTAPIYEQYF. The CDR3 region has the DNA TGTGCCAGCAGTTACACCGCCCCCATATACGAGCAGTACTTC.

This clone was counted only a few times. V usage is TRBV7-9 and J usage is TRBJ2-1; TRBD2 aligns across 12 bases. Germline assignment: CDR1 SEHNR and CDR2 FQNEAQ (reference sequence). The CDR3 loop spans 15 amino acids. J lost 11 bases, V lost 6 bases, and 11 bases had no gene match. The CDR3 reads CASRETSGGPSQQFF. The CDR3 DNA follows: TGTGCCAGCAGAGAGACTAGCGGGGGCCCGAGTCAGCAGTTCTTC.

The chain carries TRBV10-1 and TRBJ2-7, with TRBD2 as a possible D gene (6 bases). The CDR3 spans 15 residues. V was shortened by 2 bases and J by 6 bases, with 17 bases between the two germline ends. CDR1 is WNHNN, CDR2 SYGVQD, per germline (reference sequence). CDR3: CASSESYRGSGEQYF. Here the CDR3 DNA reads TGCGCCAGCAGTGAGAGTTATCGGGGGAGTGGCGAGCAGTACTTC.

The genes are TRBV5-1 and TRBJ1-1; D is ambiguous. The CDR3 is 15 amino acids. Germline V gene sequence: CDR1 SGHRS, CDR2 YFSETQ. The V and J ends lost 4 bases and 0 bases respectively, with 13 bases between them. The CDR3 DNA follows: TGCGCCAGCAGCCGGGATAGACCGATGAACACTGAAGCTTTCTTT. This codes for CASSRDRPMNTEAFF.

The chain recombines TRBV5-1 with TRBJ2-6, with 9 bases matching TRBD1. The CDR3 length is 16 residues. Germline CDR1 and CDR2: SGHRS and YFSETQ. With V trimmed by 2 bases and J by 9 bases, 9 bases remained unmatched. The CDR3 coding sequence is TGCGCCAGCAGCTTACGACCGGGACAGGGAGGCAACGTCCTGACTTTC. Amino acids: CASSLRPGQGGNVLTF.

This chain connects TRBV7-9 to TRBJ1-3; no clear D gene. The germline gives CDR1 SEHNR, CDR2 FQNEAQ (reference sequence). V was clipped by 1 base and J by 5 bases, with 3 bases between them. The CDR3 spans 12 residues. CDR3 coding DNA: TGTGCCAGCAGCTTAGGGAGAAACACCATATATTTT. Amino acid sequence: CASSLGRNTIYF.

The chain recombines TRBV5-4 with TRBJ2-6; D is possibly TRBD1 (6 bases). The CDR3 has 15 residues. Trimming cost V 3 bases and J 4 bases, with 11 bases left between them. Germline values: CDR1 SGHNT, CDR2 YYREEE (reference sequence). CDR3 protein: CASSYRVDGANVLTF. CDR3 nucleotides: TGTGCCAGCAGCTACAGGGTTGACGGGGCCAACGTCCTGACTTTC.

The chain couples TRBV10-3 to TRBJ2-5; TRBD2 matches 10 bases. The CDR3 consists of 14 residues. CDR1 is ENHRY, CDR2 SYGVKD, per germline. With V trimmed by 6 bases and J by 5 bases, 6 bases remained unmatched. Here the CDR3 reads CAIREAGGGETQYF. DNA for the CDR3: TGTGCCATCAGGGAAGCGGGAGGGGGGGAGACCCAGTACTTC.

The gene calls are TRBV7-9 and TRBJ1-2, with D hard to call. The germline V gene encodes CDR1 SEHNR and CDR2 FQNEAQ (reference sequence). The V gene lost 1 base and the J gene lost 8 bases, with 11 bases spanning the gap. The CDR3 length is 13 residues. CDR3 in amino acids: CASSLGTDWGYTF. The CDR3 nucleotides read TGTGCCAGCAGCTTAGGAACCGATTGGGGCTACACCTTC.

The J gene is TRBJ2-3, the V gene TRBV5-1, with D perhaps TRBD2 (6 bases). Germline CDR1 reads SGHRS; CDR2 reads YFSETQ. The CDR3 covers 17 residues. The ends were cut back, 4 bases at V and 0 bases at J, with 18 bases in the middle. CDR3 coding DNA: TGCGCCAGCAGCCCGCCGTCGGGCGGGACGAGCACAGATACGCAGTATTTT. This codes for CASSPPSGGTSTDTQYF.

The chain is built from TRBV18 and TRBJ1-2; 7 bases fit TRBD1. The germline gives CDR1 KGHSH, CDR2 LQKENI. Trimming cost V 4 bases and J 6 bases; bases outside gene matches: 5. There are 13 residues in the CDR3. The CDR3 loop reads CASSQQGIHGYTF. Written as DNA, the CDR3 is TGTGCCAGCTCACAACAGGGGATTCATGGCTACACCTTC. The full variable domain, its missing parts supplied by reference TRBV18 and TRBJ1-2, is NAGVMQNPRHLVRRRGQEARLRCSPMKGHSHVYWYRQLPEEGLKFMVYLQKENIIDESGMPKERFSAEFPKEGPSILRIQQVVRGDSAAYFCASSQQGIHGYTFGSGTRLTVV.

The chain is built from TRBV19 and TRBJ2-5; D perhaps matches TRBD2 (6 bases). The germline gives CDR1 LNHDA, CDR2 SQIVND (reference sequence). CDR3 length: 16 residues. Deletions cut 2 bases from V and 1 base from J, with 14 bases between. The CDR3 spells CASSIRTSPSQETQYF. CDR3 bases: TGTGCCAGTAGTATAAGAACTAGCCCCAGCCAAGAGACCCAGTACTTC.

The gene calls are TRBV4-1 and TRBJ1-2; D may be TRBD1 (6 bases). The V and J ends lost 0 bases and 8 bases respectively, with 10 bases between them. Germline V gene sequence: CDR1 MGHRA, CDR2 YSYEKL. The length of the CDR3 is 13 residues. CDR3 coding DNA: TGCGCCAGCAGCCAAGAATCCGGGGGCGGCTACACCTTC. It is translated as CASSQESGGGYTF.

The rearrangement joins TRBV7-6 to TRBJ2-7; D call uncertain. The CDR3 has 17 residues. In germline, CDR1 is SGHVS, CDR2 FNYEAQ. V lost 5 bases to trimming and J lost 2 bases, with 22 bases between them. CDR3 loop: CASSLQPRDWQTYEQYF. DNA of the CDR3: TGTGCCAGCAGCCTCCAACCCCGTGATTGGCAGACCTACGAGCAGTACTTC. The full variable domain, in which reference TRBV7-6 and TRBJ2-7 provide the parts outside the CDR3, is GAGVSQSPRYKVTKRGQDVALRCDPISGHVSLYWYRQALGQGPEFLTYFNYEAQQDKSGLPNDRFSAERPEGSISTLTIQRTEQRDSAMYRCASSLQPRDWQTYEQYFGPGTRLTVT.

CDR3 protein: CASSVGQGREPQHF. DNA of the CDR3: TGTGCCAGCAGCGTCGGACAGGGGAGGGAGCCCCAGCATTTT. V and J are TRBV9 and TRBJ1-5; 9 bases are shared with TRBD1. With 2 bases clipped from V and 8 bases from J, the junction kept 5 bases outside the gene matches. Germline loops: CDR1 SGDLS, CDR2 YYNGEE. The CDR3 has 14 residues.

Written as DNA, the CDR3 is TGCGCCAGCAGCCTGGGACGGGAGGGCTACACCTTC. Protein product: CASSLGREGYTF. The V call is TRBV5-1, the J call TRBJ1-2; D might be TRBD1 (5 bases). This CDR3 region has 12 residues. V gave up 4 bases and J gave up 8 bases, with 12 bases separating them. Germline V gene lookup returns CDR1 SGHRS and CDR2 YFSETQ.

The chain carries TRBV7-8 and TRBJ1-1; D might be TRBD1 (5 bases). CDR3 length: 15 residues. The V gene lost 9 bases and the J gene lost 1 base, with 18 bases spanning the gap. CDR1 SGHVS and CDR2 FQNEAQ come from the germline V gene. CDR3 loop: CASSVGAGKNTEAFF. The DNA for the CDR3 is TGTGCCAGTTCAGTAGGGGCGGGAAAGAACACTGAAGCTTTCTTT.

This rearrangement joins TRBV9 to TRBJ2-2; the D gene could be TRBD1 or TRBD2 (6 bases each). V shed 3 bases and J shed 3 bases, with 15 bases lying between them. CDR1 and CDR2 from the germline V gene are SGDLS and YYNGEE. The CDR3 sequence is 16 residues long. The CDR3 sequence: CASSARGGQDTGELFF. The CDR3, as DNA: TGTGCCAGCAGCGCCCGAGGGGGGCAGGACACCGGGGAGCTGTTTTTT.

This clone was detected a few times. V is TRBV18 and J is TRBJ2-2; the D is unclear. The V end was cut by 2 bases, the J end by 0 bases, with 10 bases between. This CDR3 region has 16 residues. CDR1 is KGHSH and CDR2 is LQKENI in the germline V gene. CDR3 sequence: CASSPNFVTNTGELFF. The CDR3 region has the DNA TGTGCCAGCTCACCAAATTTCGTTACGAACACCGGGGAGCTGTTTTTT.

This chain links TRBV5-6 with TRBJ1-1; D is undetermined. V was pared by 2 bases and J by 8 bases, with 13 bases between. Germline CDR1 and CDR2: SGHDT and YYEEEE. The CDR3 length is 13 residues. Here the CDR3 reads CASSLEKNREAFF. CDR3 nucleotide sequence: TGTGCCAGCAGCTTAGAAAAGAACCGCGAAGCTTTCTTT.

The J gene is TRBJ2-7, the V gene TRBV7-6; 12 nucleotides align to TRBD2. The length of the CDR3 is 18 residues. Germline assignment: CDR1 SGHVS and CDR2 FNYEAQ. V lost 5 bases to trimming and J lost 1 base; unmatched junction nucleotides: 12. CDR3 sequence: CASSPTYGGTSGSYEQYF. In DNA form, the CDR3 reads TGTGCCAGCAGCCCAACATACGGAGGGACTAGCGGGTCCTACGAGCAGTACTTC.

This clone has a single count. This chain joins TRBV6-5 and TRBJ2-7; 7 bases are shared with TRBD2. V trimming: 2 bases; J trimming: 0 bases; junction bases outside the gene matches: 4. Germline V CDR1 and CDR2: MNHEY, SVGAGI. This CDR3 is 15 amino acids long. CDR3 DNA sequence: TGTGCCAGCAGTTACGATCCTAGCGGCTCCTACGAGCAGTACTTC. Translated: CASSYDPSGSYEQYF.